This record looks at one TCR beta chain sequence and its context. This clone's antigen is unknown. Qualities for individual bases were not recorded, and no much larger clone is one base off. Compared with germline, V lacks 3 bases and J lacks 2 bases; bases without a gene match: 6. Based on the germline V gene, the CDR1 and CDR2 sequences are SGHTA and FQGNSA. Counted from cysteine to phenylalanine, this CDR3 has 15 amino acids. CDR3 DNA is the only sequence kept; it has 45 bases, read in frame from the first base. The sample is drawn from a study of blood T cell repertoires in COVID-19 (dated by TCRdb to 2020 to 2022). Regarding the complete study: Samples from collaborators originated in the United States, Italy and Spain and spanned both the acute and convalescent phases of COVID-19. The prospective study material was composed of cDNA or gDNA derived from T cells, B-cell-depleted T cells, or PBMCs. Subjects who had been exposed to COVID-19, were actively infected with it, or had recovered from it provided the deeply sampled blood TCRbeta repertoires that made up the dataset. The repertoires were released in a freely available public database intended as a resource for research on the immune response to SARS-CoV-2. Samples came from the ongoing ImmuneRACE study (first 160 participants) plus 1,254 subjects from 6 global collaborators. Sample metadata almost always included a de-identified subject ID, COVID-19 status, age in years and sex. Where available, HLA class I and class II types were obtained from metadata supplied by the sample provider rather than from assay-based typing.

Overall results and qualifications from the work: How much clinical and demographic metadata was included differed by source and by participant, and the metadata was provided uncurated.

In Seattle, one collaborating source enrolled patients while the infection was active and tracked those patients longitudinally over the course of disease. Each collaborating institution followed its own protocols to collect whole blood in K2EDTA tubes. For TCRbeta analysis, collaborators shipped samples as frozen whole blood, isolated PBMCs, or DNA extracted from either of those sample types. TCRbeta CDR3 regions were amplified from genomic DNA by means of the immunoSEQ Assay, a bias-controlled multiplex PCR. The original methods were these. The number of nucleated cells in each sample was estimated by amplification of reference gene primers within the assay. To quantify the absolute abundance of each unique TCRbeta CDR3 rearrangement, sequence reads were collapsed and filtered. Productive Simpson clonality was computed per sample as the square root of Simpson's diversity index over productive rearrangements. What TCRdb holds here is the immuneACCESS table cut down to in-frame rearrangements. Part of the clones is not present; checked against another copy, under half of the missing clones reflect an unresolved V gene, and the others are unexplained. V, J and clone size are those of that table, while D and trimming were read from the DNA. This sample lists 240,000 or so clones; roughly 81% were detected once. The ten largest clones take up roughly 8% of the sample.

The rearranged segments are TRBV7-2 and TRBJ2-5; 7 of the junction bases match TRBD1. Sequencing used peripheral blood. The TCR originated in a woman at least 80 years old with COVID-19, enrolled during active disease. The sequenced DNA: TGTGCCAGCAGCTTGGGGACAGCCTTTCAAGAGACCCAGTACTTC. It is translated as CASSLGTAFQETQYF.